This entry features one TCR beta chain sequence. The data derive from a study of blood T cells in healthy people across ages. The second PCR ran roughly 7 to 12 cycles with a sample-barcoded 5' primer and J-beta primers. TCRdb redid the calling of the 5' RACE reads with MiXCR, one entry per CDR3 protein. The sample lists some 900,000 distinct CDR3 sequences, under 30% occurring once. V shed 4 bases and J shed 2 bases, with 10 bases lying between them. The germline CDR1 and CDR2 sequences are LNHDA and SQIVND (reference sequence). The CDR3 extends over 14 amino acids. Sequencing input: blood. This sequence was found in a woman of 80 years or more in good health. The chain carries TRBV19 and TRBJ2-3; no clear D. The chain's CDR3 is CASSRTLITDTQYF. CDR3 nucleotide sequence: TGTGCCAGTAGTAGGACCTTGATCACAGATACGCAGTATTTT. The full variable domain, in which reference TRBV19 and TRBJ2-3 provide the parts outside the CDR3, is DGGITQSPKYLFRKEGQNVTLSCEQNLNHDAMYWYRQDPGQGLRLIYYSQIVNDFQKGDIAEGYSVSREKKESFPLTVTSAQKNPTAFYLCASSRTLITDTQYFGPGTRLTVL.